The rows below give T cell receptor beta chains drawn from one sample of a study of beta chain features in type 1 diabetes. Assay: immunoSEQ multiplex PCR; the TCRdb copy retains only in-frame clones and omits some. This table has 300,000 to 400,000 clones, around 8% appearing once. Material: central memory CD4+ T cells from blood. Source of these receptors: a woman under 30 in good health. Each CDR3 is given with its conserved first and last residue.

>15|TRBV5-1|TRBJ2-1
CASSSLLWDGGEQFF
>15|TRBV6-5|TRBJ2-1
CASSSGTSGSGQEFF
>13|TRBV6-5|TRBJ1-2
CASCLDRGYGYTF
>14|TRBV10-3|TRBJ1-2
CAIRSTGSLDGYTF
>13|TRBV7-2|TRBJ2-1
CASSLVQDNEQFF
>15|TRBV23-1|TRBJ1-1
CASSQDNTGHTEAFF
>12|TRBV18|TRBJ1-2
CASSPVEYGYTF
>17|TRBV15|TRBJ2-1
CATSTGSRTSGRNEQFF
>13|TRBV5-1|TRBJ2-3
CASRLPGADTQYF
>16|TRBV7-2|TRBJ2-2
CASSLNNIGSTGELFF
>13|TRBV4-3|TRBJ2-3
CASSQAGTDTQYF
>14|TRBV27|TRBJ2-7
CASSPRTSSYEQYF
>13|TRBV7-8|TRBJ2-1
CASSLDYVNEQFF
>18|TRBV4-3|TRBJ2-1
CASSQTIPTSGRYNEQFF
>16|TRBV7-6|TRBJ2-2
CASSRGQGLNTGELFF
>16|TRBV28|TRBJ2-5
CASRDRGTGGTETQYF
>13|TRBV27|TRBJ1-5
CASRFRVGQPQHF
>15|TRBV28|TRBJ1-4
CASSLLGTRIEKLFF
>15|TRBV5-4|TRBJ1-3
CASSLNLGAGNTIYF
>15|TRBV28|TRBJ2-7
CASSVTGTGAYEQYF
>20|TRBV11-2|TRBJ1-5
CASSLEVQGYRDGGNQPQHF
>12|TRBV10-3|TRBJ1-2
CAISPDSRGYTF
>13|TRBV7-3|TRBJ1-1
CASSRTGNTEAFF
>13|TRBV29-1|TRBJ2-6
CSVVTSGANVLTF
>13|TRBV19|TRBJ2-2
CASMGQMAGELFF
>16|TRBV27|TRBJ2-3
CASSLVSGGGTDTQYF
>15|TRBV4-2|.
CASSQAGTSEYEQYF
>14|TRBV5-1|TRBJ2-5
CASSFSSGGETQYF
>17|TRBV18|TRBJ2-3
CASSPNLVAGPTDTQYF
>11|TRBV6-1|TRBJ2-7
CASGTWYEQYF
>15|TRBV4-2|TRBJ2-1
CASSQDQRAYNEQFF
>17|TRBV28|TRBJ2-2
CASSPGLAGGSTGELFF